This TCR beta chain stems from a study of radiation and T cells in renal cell carcinoma. Overall study results and limits: From baseline, blood top tumor clonotypes peaked at 2 weeks post-radiation.

The repertoire was sequenced with immunoSEQ multiplex PCR; TCRdb's copy has only in-frame clones and lacks some. The sample shows 95,000 to 150,000 clones, roughly 80% of them seen only once. Notes on this clone: As yet, its antigen is unknown.

Germline-derived CDR1 and CDR2 are SGDLS and YYNGEE. The CDR3 consists of 13 residues. Trimming removed 3 bases from V and 12 bases from J, with 13 bases in between. Noted time point: baseline pretreatment blood. Treatment given: 15 Gy SBRT to primary tumor, nephrectomy 4 weeks later. Blood was sampled at baseline, 2 weeks and 4 weeks after SBRT. The patient's renal cell carcinoma had clear cell pathology. The chain recombines TRBV9 with TRBJ1-6; unclear D gene. This clonotype was sampled from a woman aged 60-75 years with renal cell carcinoma. Specimen: blood, collected from a patient whose treatment included radiotherapy and nephrectomy. The CDR3 loop reads CASSGPSLEPLHF. In nucleotides, the CDR3 is TGTGCCAGCAGCGGGCCCTCATTGGAACCCCTCCACTTT.